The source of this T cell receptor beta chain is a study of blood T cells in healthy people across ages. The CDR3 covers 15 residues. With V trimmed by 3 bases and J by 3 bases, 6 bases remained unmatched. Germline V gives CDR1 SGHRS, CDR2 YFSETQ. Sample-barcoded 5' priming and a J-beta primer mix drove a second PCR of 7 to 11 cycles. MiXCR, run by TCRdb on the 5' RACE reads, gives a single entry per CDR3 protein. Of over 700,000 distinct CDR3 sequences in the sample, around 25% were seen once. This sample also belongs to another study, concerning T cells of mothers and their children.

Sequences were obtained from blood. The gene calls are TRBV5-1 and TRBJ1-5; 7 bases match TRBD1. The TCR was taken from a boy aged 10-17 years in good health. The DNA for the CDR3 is TGCGCCAGCAGCTCTAGGACAGGTGACAATCAGCCCCAGCATTTT. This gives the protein CASSSRTGDNQPQHF.